The 26 T cell receptor beta chains below all came from one sample that was sequenced in a study of cytomegalovirus exposure and HLA in healthy donors. A multiplex PCR was run with 60 Vbeta primers and 13 Jbeta primers. Here immunoSEQ multiplex PCR was the method, and the copy in TCRdb shows in-frame clones only, minus some. The sample contains 100,000 to 150,000 clones, 60% to 85% of which appear only once. Material for sequencing was PBMCs. These receptors all come from a female donor in good health and CMV-seronegative.

V is TRBV6-5 and J is TRBJ2-1; no firm D call. Trimming took 8 bases from V and 14 from J, leaving 16 bases between them. The CDR3 is 11 residues long. Germline V gene sequence: CDR1 MNHEY, CDR2 SVGAGI. DNA for the CDR3: TGTGCCAGCCCCCTGATCAGGAAGAAGTTCTTC. Encoded protein: CASPLIRKKFF.

The chain links TRBV5-1 to TRBJ1-6; TRBD1 aligns across 8 bases. The J segment lost 9 bases and the V segment lost 4 bases, leaving 9 bases of the junction unmatched. The germline gives CDR1 SGHRS, CDR2 YFSETQ. The CDR3 contains 15 residues. CDR3 bases: TGCGCCAGCAGCCCCAAAGGGACAGGTTCTTCACCCCTCCACTTT. Its protein product is CASSPKGTGSSPLHF.

This clone is a singleton in its sample. The CDR3 loop is CASTYPGRGYEQYF. In DNA, the CDR3 is TGTGCCAGCACCTACCCAGGTCGGGGGTACGAGCAGTACTTC. The chain has TRBV27 and TRBJ2-7; tentatively, D is TRBD2 (6 bases). V lost 7 bases and J 4 bases, leaving 17 bases between the germline ends. The CDR3 loop spans 14 amino acids. Germline CDR1 and CDR2: MNHEY and SMNVEV (reference sequence).

The chain recombines TRBV19 with TRBJ2-2; no definite D call. V lost 5 bases, J lost 5 bases, and 15 bases lay in between. Germline V CDR1 and CDR2: LNHDA, SQIVND (reference sequence). CDR3 size: 15 residues. The CDR3 here is CASSPPGTITGELFF. The CDR3, as DNA: TGTGCCAGTAGTCCCCCAGGAACGATTACCGGGGAGCTGTTTTTT.

The rearrangement uses TRBV4-1 and TRBJ1-2; D is possibly TRBD1 (5 bases). CDR3 length: 13 amino acids. CDR1 is MGHRA and CDR2 is YSYEKL in the germline V gene. Between the trimmed V and J ends, which lost 1 base and 8 bases, there was a span of 11 bases. The CDR3 region is CASSQVEGYGYTF. CDR3 sequence (DNA): TGCGCCAGCAGCCAAGTGGAGGGGTACGGCTACACCTTC.

V gene TRBV19 combines with J gene TRBJ1-1; 7 bases are a match to TRBD1. Trimming took 4 bases from V and 7 from J; bases not matched to a gene: 12. The CDR3 is made up of 15 amino acids. In germline, CDR1 is LNHDA, CDR2 SQIVND (reference sequence). The CDR3 is CASSKRRSRDSEAFF. The CDR3 DNA reads TGTGCCAGTAGTAAAAGGAGATCTCGGGACAGTGAAGCTTTCTTT. Combining the CDR3 with reference TRBV19 and TRBJ1-1 gives the whole variable domain DGGITQSPKYLFRKEGQNVTLSCEQNLNHDAMYWYRQDPGQGLRLIYYSQIVNDFQKGDIAEGYSVSREKKESFPLTVTSAQKNPTAFYLCASSKRRSRDSEAFFGQGTRLTVV.

The V gene is TRBV4-2, the J gene TRBJ1-1; possible D gene TRBD1, 5 bases. The germline V gene encodes CDR1 LGHNA and CDR2 YNFKEQ. Trimming took off 7 bases at V and 1 base at J, with 13 bases between the two ends. There are 14 residues in the CDR3. CDR3 amino acids: CASTSRGRNTEAFF. Written as DNA, the CDR3 is TGTGCCAGCACTAGTAGGGGAAGGAACACTGAAGCTTTCTTT.

The V and J genes are TRBV5-6 and TRBJ1-1; TRBD1 is a possible D gene (5 bases). The germline CDR1 and CDR2 sequences are SGHDT and YYEEEE. The V end lost 4 bases, the J end lost 4 bases, and 8 bases lay between the germline ends. The CDR3 has 12 residues. This CDR3 is CASSEDSTEAFF. CDR3 sequence (DNA): TGTGCCAGCAGCGAAGACAGCACTGAAGCTTTCTTT.

V usage is TRBV5-4 and J usage is TRBJ2-3; the match to TRBD2 covers 11 bases. The germline V gene encodes CDR1 SGHNT and CDR2 YYREEE (reference sequence). V was clipped by 3 bases and J by 6 bases; unmatched bases: 9. This CDR3 spans 16 amino acids. The CDR3 nucleotides are TGTGCCAGCAGCTATTTAATAGCGGGAGGGCCTGATACGCAGTATTTT. Translating it yields CASSYLIAGGPDTQYF. The complete variable domain, with remaining parts taken from reference TRBV5-4 and TRBJ2-3, reads ETGVTQSPTHLIKTRGQQVTLRCSSQSGHNTVSWYQQALGQGPQFIFQYYREEENGRGNFPPRFSGLQFPNYSSELNVNALELDDSALYLCASSYLIAGGPDTQYFGPGTRLTVL.

This clone was counted between two and nine times. The chain employs TRBV7-3 and TRBJ1-1, with 7 bases lining up with TRBD1. This CDR3 contains 14 residues. Losses at the gene ends were 2 bases for V and 1 base for J; bases not matched to a gene: 1. The germline V gene has CDR1 SGHTA and CDR2 FQGTGA. The CDR3 region has the DNA TGTGCCAGCAGCTTACAGGGGGGGAACACTGAAGCTTTCTTT. It yields the protein CASSLQGGNTEAFF.

The chain recombines TRBV7-9 with TRBJ2-5, with 9 nucleotides matching TRBD1. The CDR3 covers 16 residues. J was trimmed by 2 bases and V by 5 bases; bases with no gene match: 9. Germline assignment: CDR1 SEHNR and CDR2 FQNEAQ (reference sequence). CDR3 bases: TGTGCCAGCAGCCCCAGGCCGACAGGGGGGCAAGAGACCCAGTACTTC. Translation gives CASSPRPTGGQETQYF.

The chain uses TRBV5-6 and TRBJ1-4, with TRBD1 identical over 9 bases. V lost 4 bases and J lost 9; bases outside the gene matches: 10. CDR3 length: 15 residues. Germline V gene sequence: CDR1 SGHDT, CDR2 YYEEEE. CDR3 DNA: TGTGCCAGCAGCCCCGGGGTCGGGACAGGGAAAAAACTGTTTTTT. Its protein is CASSPGVGTGKKLFF.

The chain joins TRBV7-9 to TRBJ2-3; no clear D. CDR1 is SEHNR and CDR2 is FQNEAQ in the germline V gene (reference sequence). CDR3 length equals 12 residues. The V and J ends lost 5 bases and 5 bases respectively, with 8 bases between them. The CDR3 loop is CASSPPVDTQYF. For the CDR3, the DNA is TGTGCCAGCAGCCCCCCCGTAGATACGCAGTATTTT.

This chain uses TRBV5-4 with TRBJ1-1; possible D gene TRBD1, 6 bases. CDR3 length equals 15 residues. With 0 bases removed from V and 4 bases from J, the gap between germline ends came to 13 bases. Germline lookup yields CDR1 SGHNT and CDR2 YYREEE (reference sequence). The CDR3 nucleotides are TGTGCCAGCAGCTTGGCGACAGGCGGGGGCACTGAAGCTTTCTTT. It translates to CASSLATGGGTEAFF.

V usage is TRBV11-2 and J usage is TRBJ1-3; no firm D call. Trimming took off 0 bases at V and 4 bases at J, with 10 bases between the two ends. The CDR3 runs to 15 residues. CDR1 is SGHAT and CDR2 is FQNNGV in the germline V gene. CDR3: CASSLDPGPGNTIYF. In DNA, the CDR3 is TGTGCCAGCAGCTTAGATCCCGGTCCCGGAAACACCATATATTTT. Combining the CDR3 with reference TRBV11-2 and TRBJ1-3 gives the whole variable domain EAGVAQSPRYKIIEKRQSVAFWCNPISGHATLYWYQQILGQGPKLLIQFQNNGVVDDSQLPKDRFSAERLKGVDSTLKIQPAKLEDSAVYLCASSLDPGPGNTIYFGEGSWLTVV.

The rearrangement links TRBV21-1 to TRBJ2-7; the table calls TRBD2, which could not be checked here. TRBV21-1 is labeled a pseudogene. CDR3 length: 14 residues. In DNA form, the CDR3 reads TGTGCCAGCAGCAAATGGAGGGGGGGCTACGAGCAGTACTTC. This sequence encodes CASSKWRGGYEQYF.

The chain employs TRBV18 and TRBJ2-2; a possible D gene is TRBD1 (6 bases). Germline V CDR1 and CDR2: KGHSH, LQKENI. V lost 1 base and J 1 base, leaving 7 bases between the germline ends. The CDR3 has 15 residues. The DNA of the CDR3 is TGTGCCAGCTCACCACAGACAGGGAACACCGGGGAGCTGTTTTTT. Translated, it gives CASSPQTGNTGELFF. Together with reference TRBV18 and TRBJ2-2, the CDR3 gives the full variable domain: NAGVMQNPRHLVRRRGQEARLRCSPMKGHSHVYWYRQLPEEGLKFMVYLQKENIIDESGMPKERFSAEFPKEGPSILRIQQVVRGDSAAYFCASSPQTGNTGELFFGEGSRLTVL.

V is TRBV7-9 and J is TRBJ1-1, with 7 bases aligning to TRBD1. The CDR3 is made up of 15 amino acids. The germline V gene encodes CDR1 SEHNR and CDR2 FQNEAQ (reference sequence). J was trimmed by 4 bases and V by 6 bases; bases with no gene match: 11. The CDR3 spells CASRFTNRGGTEAFF. Here the CDR3 DNA reads TGTGCCAGCAGGTTTACTAACAGGGGTGGCACTGAAGCTTTCTTT.

This clone is a singleton in its sample. The chain has TRBV13 and TRBJ1-3; TRBD1 matches 9 bases. The CDR3 consists of 13 residues. V shed 6 bases, J shed 8 bases, and the junction held 5 bases outside the gene matches. The germline CDR1 and CDR2 sequences are PRHDT and FYEKMQ (reference sequence). The CDR3 DNA is TGTGCCAGCAGGCAGACAGGGGGTCACACCATATATTTT. Amino acids: CASRQTGGHTIYF.

In this sample, this clone turned up once. The chain links TRBV6-1 to TRBJ1-2; no firm D call. The ends were cut back, 4 bases at V and 5 bases at J, with 8 bases in the middle. This CDR3 contains 12 residues. Germline V gene data show CDR1 as MNHNS and CDR2 as SASEGT. The CDR3, as DNA: TGTGCCAGCAGTGGAGGTCCTTATGGCTACACCTTC. Its translation is CASSGGPYGYTF.

The chain carries TRBV5-4 and TRBJ2-7; 9 nucleotides match TRBD1. There are 16 residues in the CDR3. From germline, CDR1 is SGHNT and CDR2 YYREEE (reference sequence). Losses at the gene ends were 6 bases for V and 4 bases for J; bases not matched to a gene: 14. This chain's CDR3 is CASNPAPGQGAYEQYF. Written as DNA, the CDR3 is TGTGCCAGCAACCCCGCACCGGGACAGGGCGCGTACGAGCAGTACTTC.

This chain connects TRBV7-9 to TRBJ2-3, with D perhaps TRBD2 (6 bases). The CDR3 length is 15 residues. With 1 base removed from V and 0 bases from J, the gap between germline ends came to 8 bases. Germline CDR1 and CDR2: SEHNR and FQNEAQ (reference sequence). This chain's CDR3 is CASSLVRGSTDTQYF. CDR3 in DNA: TGTGCCAGCAGCTTAGTACGGGGGAGCACAGATACGCAGTATTTT.

V and J are TRBV5-1 and TRBJ1-1; D may be TRBD1 (6 bases). CDR1 and CDR2 (germline): SGHRS, YFSETQ. V gave up 5 bases and J gave up 1 base, with 9 bases separating them. The CDR3 extends over 13 amino acids. The CDR3 loop is CASSVGQNTEAFF. The DNA of the CDR3 is TGCGCCAGCAGTGTGGGACAGAACACTGAAGCTTTCTTT.

The chain combines TRBV4-1 with TRBJ2-3; perhaps TRBD2 as D (6 bases). This CDR3 is built from 16 residues. The V end lost 1 base, the J end lost 6 bases, and 17 bases lay between the germline ends. CDR1 and CDR2 (germline): MGHRA, YSYEKL. The CDR3 loop is CASSQGGGTHSDTQYF. The CDR3, as DNA: TGCGCCAGCAGCCAAGGTGGGGGGACTCATTCGGATACGCAGTATTTT.

CDR3 coding DNA: TGTGCCATCAGTCCTAGCGGGGATGGCACAGATACGCAGTATTTT. Translation: CAISPSGDGTDTQYF. The genes are TRBV10-3 and TRBJ2-3; 9 bases map to TRBD2. Germline-derived CDR1 and CDR2 are ENHRY and SYGVKD. The junction had 4 bases not matched to a gene; V was cut back by 5 bases and J by 1 base. The CDR3 covers 15 residues.

CDR3 sequence reads: CASRSLASSYEQYF. Here the CDR3 DNA reads TGTGCCAGCAGGTCCCTAGCAAGCTCCTACGAGCAGTACTTC. The chain employs TRBV28 and TRBJ2-7; possibly TRBD2 for D (5 bases). Between the trimmed V and J ends, which lost 6 bases and 0 bases, there was a span of 12 bases. Germline CDR1 reads MDHEN; CDR2 reads SYDVKM. The CDR3 runs to 14 residues. The full variable domain, completed using reference TRBV28 and TRBJ2-7, is DVKVTQSSRYLVKRTGEKVFLECVQDMDHENMFWYRQDPGLGLRLIYFSYDVKMKEKGDIPEGYSVSREKKERFSLILESASTNQTSMYLCASRSLASSYEQYFGPGTRLTVT.